The TCR beta chain described here comes from a study of shared clonotypes between healthy human individuals. The CDR3 length is 15 residues. The ends were cut back, 6 bases at V and 2 bases at J, with 16 bases in the middle. Germline V lookup: CDR1 MDHEN, CDR2 SYDVKM. Replicate PCRs run on unsorted PBMC used around 330 ng DNA, which was 25,000 to 30,000 T cell genomes. Data came from immunoSEQ multiplex PCR; TCRdb stores just in-frame clones and leaves some out. The table shows 400,000 to 500,000 clones, with about three quarters occurring only once. Input material: PBMCs. The rearrangement uses TRBV28 and TRBJ1-2; no reliable D call. The TCR originated in a woman in her thirties or forties in good health. Some clones in this sample may be carry-over from other donors' samples. DNA of the CDR3: TGTGCCAGCAGCTCTAGTCCCGGACGGAACTATGGCTACACCTTC. Its protein product is CASSSSPGRNYGYTF.